The T cell receptor beta chain described here comes from a study of blood T cell repertoires in COVID-19. In the study overall: Collection of acute and convalescent COVID-19 samples took place in the United States, Italy and Spain. T cells, B-cell-depleted T cells, or PBMCs provided the cDNA or gDNA that served as material.

In the original analysis: Counts of nucleated cells, estimated from reference gene primer amplification, were obtained. This table comes from immunoSEQ multiplex PCR, and its TCRdb copy is limited to in-frame clones, with some not included. That table gives V, J and clone size, and the DNA gave D and trimming. The sample consists of 400,000 or so clones, around 91% of them appearing once. Germline V gene lookup returns CDR1 LNHDA and CDR2 SQIVND (reference sequence). The CDR3 sequence is 13 residues long. V lost 5 bases and J 5 bases, leaving 11 bases between the germline ends. The origin of this receptor is a man in his thirties or forties who had recovered from COVID-19. The chain links TRBV19 to TRBJ2-3; maybe TRBD2 (5 bases). Sequenced material: PBMCs or T cells enriched from blood (not recorded which). CDR3 coding DNA: TGTGCCAGTAGTCTTTTACGGGGAGATACGCAGTATTTT. It codes for CASSLLRGDTQYF.